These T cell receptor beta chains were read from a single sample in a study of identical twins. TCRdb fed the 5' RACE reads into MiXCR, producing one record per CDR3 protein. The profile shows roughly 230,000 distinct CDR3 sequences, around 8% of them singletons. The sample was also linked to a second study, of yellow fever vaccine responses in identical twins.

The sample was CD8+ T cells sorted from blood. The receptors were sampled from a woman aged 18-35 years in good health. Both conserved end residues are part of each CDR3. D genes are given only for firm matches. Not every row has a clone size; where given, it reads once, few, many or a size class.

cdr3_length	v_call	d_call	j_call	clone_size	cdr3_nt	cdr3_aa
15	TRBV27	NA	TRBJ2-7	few	TGTGCCAGCAGTTTTTATCCAGGCGAAGGGTACGAGCAGTACTTC	CASSFYPGEGYEQYF
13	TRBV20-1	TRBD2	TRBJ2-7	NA	TGCAGTGCCTCGCGGGAGACCCCCTACGAGCAGTACTTC	CSASRETPYEQYF
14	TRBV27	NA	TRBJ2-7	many	TGTGCCAGCAGTTTATCTAGCCTTTTATACGAGCAGTACTTC	CASSLSSLLYEQYF
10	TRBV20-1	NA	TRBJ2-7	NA	TGCAGTGTGGCGGACGTGGAGCAGTACTTC	CSVADVEQYF
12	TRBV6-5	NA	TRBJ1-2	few	TGTGCCAGCAAAGACAGAAACTATGGCTACACCTTC	CASKDRNYGYTF
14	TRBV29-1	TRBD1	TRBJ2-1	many	TGCAGCGTGGTACGGACAGGGGGTCTGAATGAGCAGTTCTTC	CSVVRTGGLNEQFF
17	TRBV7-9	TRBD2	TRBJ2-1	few	TGTGCCAGCATCACTAGCGGTCCATCCCGCCCGTACAATGAGCAGTTCTTC	CASITSGPSRPYNEQFF
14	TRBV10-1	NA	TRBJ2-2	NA	TGCGCCAGCAGTGATGGGTATTACACCGGGGAGCTGTTTTTT	CASSDGYYTGELFF
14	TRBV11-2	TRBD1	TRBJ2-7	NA	TGTGCCAGCAGCGTAGGACAGGGTATCAACGAGCAGTACTTC	CASSVGQGINEQYF
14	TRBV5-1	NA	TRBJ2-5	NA	TGCGCCACCAGTTCCGGGACTTTAAAAGAGACCCAGTACTTC	CATSSGTLKETQYF
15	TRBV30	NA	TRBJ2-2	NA	TGTGCCTGGTATCCCGGGGACGGAATGCAAAGGGAGCTGTTTTTT	CAWYPGDGMQRELFF
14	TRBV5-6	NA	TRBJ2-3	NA	TGTGCCAGCAGCTTGGCCCACTTAGCAGATACGCAGTATTTT	CASSLAHLADTQYF
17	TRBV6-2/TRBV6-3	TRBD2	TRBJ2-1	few	TGTGCCAGCAGTTACATGCGACTAGCGATCTCCTACAATGAGCAGTTCTTC	CASSYMRLAISYNEQFF
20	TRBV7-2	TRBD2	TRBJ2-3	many	TGTGCCAGCAGCTTAGCTAGACTAGCGGGGGATTCCTATAGCACAGATACGCAGTATTTT	CASSLARLAGDSYSTDTQYF
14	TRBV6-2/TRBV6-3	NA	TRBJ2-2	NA	TGTGCCAGCAGTGTCCCCCCGAACACCGGGGAGCTGTTTTTT	CASSVPPNTGELFF
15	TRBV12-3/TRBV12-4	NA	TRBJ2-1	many	TGTGCCAGCAGTGCGGACGTAAACTCCTACAATGAGCAGTTCTTC	CASSADVNSYNEQFF
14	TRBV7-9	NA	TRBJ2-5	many	TGTGCCAGCAGTGCAGACAGGAACCAAGAGACCCAGTACTTC	CASSADRNQETQYF
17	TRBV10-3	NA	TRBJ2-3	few	TGTGCCATCAAGGGGAGCGGGCCACATATTAGCACAGATACGCAGTATTTT	CAIKGSGPHISTDTQYF
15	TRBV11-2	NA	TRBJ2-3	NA	TGTGCCAGCAGCCCCCCCCCACCTGGGCGGCCTACGCAGTATTTT	CASSPPPPGRPTQYF
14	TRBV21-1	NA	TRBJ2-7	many	TGTGCCAGCAGCACCAGCTTCTACTCCTACGAGCAGTACTTC	CASSTSFYSYEQYF
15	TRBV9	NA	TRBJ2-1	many	TGTGCCAGCAGCGTAGCTCGGGCACCCTACAATGAGCAGTTCTTC	CASSVARAPYNEQFF
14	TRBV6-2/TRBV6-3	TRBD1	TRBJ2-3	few	TGTGCCAGCAACGACAGGGGGAGGACAGATACGCAGTATTTT	CASNDRGRTDTQYF
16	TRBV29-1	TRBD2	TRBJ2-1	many	TGCAGCGTGAGCGGGGGGCCCGCTCACGGAGTGAATGAGCAGTTCTTC	CSVSGGPAHGVNEQFF
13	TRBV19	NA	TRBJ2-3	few	TGTGCCAGTAGTGGCCGGGGAATAGATACGCAGTATTTT	CASSGRGIDTQYF
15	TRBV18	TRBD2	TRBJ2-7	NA	TGTGCCAGCTCACCATCACGGGGAGGGAACTACGAGCAGTACTTC	CASSPSRGGNYEQYF
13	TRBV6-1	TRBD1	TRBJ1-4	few	TGTGCCACTTCGACAGGGGGCTATGAAAAACTGTTTTTT	CATSTGGYEKLFF
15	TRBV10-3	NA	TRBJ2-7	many	TGTGCCATCAGTGAGTCAGATTTCAGATCCTACGAGCAGTACTTC	CAISESDFRSYEQYF
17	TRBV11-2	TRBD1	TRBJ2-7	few	TGTGCCAGCAGACGAGAAATACGACAGGGTACGTCCCACGAGCAGTACTTC	CASRREIRQGTSHEQYF
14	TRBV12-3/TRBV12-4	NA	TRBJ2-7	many	TGTGCCAGCAGTTTAACGGGGGACCCCTACGAGCAGTACTTC	CASSLTGDPYEQYF
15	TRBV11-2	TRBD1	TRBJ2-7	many	TGTGCCAGCAGCACCCGGGACAGCCTACTTTACGAGCAGTACTTC	CASSTRDSLLYEQYF
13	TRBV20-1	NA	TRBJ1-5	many	TGCAGTGCAAATGGACGGGAGTATCAGCCCCAGCATTTT	CSANGREYQPQHF
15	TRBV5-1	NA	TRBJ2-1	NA	TGCGCCAGCAGCCCAACGAGGCTCGCCTACAATGAGCAGTTCTTC	CASSPTRLAYNEQFF
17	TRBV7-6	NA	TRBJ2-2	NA	TGTGCCAGCAGCACCCCCCGGGACTCTTCGAACACCGGGGAGCTGTTTTTT	CASSTPRDSSNTGELFF
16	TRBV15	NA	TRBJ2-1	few	TGTGCCACCAGCAATGGGGGCACTGGCTCCTACAATGAGCAGTTCTTC	CATSNGGTGSYNEQFF
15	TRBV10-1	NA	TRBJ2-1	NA	TGCGCCAGCAGTGAACGCCTAGACTCCTACAATGAGCAGTTCTTC	CASSERLDSYNEQFF
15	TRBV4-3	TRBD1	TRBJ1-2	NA	TGCGCCAGCAGCCAAGATCTTGGGACAGGGTATGGCTACACCTTC	CASSQDLGTGYGYTF
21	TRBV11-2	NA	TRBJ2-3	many	TGTGCCAGCAGCTTAGACGCCACGAAGGGGGGCGCGAATTTTGGCACAGATACGCAGTATTTT	CASSLDATKGGANFGTDTQYF
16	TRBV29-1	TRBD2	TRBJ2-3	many	TGCAGCGTTGAATACTGGCGGGAGGTTAGCACAGATACGCAGTATTTT	CSVEYWREVSTDTQYF
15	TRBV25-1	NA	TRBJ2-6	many	TGTGCCAGCAGTCTGGATGGCGATGGGGCCAACGTCCTGACTTTC	CASSLDGDGANVLTF
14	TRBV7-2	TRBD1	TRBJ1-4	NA	TGTGCCAGCAGAGCCGGGACAGGGGACGAAAAACTGTTTTTT	CASRAGTGDEKLFF
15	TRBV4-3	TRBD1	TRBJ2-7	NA	TGCGCCAGCAGCCAAGAGGAATCAGGGGGCTACGAGCAGTACTTC	CASSQEESGGYEQYF
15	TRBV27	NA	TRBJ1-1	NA	TGTGCCAGCAGTTCGGACGGGGGCCGCAACACTGAAGCTTTCTTT	CASSSDGGRNTEAFF
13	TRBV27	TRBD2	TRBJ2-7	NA	TGTGCCAGCAGACGGACGGGGGGTCACGAGCAGTACTTC	CASRRTGGHEQYF
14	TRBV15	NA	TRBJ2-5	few	TGTGCCACCAGCTACGGGGGTTTTCAAGAGACCCAGTACTTC	CATSYGGFQETQYF
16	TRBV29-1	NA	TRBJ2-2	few	TGCAGCGTCAGGGGTCGACAGGTTGGGAACACCGGGGAGCTGTTTTTT	CSVRGRQVGNTGELFF
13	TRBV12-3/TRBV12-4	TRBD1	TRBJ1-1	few	TGTGCCAGCACCCTAGGACAGGGCACTGAAGCTTTCTTT	CASTLGQGTEAFF
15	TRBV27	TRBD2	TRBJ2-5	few	TGTGCCAGCAGTTGGGGCGGGAGGGCATTAGAGACCCAGTACTTC	CASSWGGRALETQYF
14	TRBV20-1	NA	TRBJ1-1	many	TGCAGTGCTAGAGATCTGGGGGTGAACACTGAAGCTTTCTTT	CSARDLGVNTEAFF
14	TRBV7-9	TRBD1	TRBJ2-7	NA	TGTGCCAGCAGCTCCGGGACAGGGAGCGGCGAGCAGTACTTC	CASSSGTGSGEQYF
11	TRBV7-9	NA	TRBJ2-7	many	TGTGCCAGCAGCTTAACAGGGGAGCAGTACTTC	CASSLTGEQYF
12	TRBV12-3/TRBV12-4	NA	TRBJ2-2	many	TGTGCCAGCAGCAGGAATTTCGGGGAGCTGTTTTTT	CASSRNFGELFF